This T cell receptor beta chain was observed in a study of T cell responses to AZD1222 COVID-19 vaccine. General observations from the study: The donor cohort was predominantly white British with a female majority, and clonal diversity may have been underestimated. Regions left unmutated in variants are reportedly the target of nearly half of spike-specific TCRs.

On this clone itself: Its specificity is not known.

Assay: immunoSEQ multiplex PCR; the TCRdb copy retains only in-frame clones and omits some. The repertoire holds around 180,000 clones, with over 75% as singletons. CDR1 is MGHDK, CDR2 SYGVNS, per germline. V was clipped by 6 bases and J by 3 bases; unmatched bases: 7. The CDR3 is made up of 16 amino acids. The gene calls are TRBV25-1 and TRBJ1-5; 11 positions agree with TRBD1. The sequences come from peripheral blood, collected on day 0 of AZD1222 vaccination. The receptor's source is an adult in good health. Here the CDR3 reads CASRGRDRGFNQPQHF. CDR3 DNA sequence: TGTGCCAGCAGAGGACGGGACAGGGGGTTCAATCAGCCCCAGCATTTT.